The clone carrying this T cell receptor beta chain appeared once. Its antigen is unknown. The sample comes from a study of identifying expanded T cells in peripheral blood. This CDR3 is built from 14 residues. Germline CDR1 reads GTSNPN; CDR2 reads SVGIG (reference sequence). The V end was cut by 2 bases, the J end by 6 bases, with 16 bases between. Healthy donors had no documented immune events, such as infections, while sampled. Study results and limitations: Roughly 1.2 clones differed between technical replicates, versus approximately 16 and 20 over time. Approximately two-week clone count variance significantly increased as total template count grew.

Sequenced by immunoSEQ multiplex PCR; TCRdb stores in-frame clones only, minus some. The repertoire holds around 94,000 clones, with approximately 85% as singletons. V and J are TRBV30 and TRBJ1-1; D remains unclear. The source is a person aged 18 to 75 in good health. The material sequenced was blood. As DNA, the CDR3 is TGTGCCTGGAGTTCCAATAGAGGAAGGTCTGAAGCTTTCTTT. This encodes CAWSSNRGRSEAFF.